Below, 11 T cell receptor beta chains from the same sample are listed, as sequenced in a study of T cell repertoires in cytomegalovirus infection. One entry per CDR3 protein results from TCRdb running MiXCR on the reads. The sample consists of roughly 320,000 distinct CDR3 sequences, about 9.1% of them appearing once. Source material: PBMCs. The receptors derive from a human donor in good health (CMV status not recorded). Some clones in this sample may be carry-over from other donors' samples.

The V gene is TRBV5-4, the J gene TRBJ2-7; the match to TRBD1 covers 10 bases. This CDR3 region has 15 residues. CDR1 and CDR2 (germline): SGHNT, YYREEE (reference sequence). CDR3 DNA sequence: TGTGCCAGCAGCCCGGCAGGGACAGGGGAGTACGACCAGTACGTC. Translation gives CASSPAGTGEYDQYV.

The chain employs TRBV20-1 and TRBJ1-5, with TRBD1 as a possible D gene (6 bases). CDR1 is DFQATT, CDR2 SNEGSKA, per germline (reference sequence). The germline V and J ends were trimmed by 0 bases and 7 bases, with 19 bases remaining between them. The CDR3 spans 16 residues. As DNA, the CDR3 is TGCAGTGCTAGAGATCAGCGGGGGGCGCTTAGCCAGCCCCAGCATTTT. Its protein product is CSARDQRGALSQPQHF.

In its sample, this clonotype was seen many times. The CDR3 spells CASSPGQGATDTQYF. The CDR3 bases are TGCGCCAGCAGCCCTGGACAGGGGGCAACAGATACGCAGTATTTT. The genes are TRBV5-1 and TRBJ2-3; TRBD1 matches 11 bases. The V segment lost 4 bases and the J segment 3 bases; nucleotides outside the gene matches: 4. CDR1 is SGHRS and CDR2 is YFSETQ in the germline V gene. The CDR3 contains 15 residues.

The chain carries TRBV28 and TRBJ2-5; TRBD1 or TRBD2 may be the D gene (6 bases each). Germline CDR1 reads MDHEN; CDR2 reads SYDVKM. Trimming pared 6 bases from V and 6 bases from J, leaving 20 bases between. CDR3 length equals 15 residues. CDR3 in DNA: TGTGCCAGCAGGGGGGGTTCCTGGGGGCAGAAGACCCAGTACTTC. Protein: CASRGGSWGQKTQYF.

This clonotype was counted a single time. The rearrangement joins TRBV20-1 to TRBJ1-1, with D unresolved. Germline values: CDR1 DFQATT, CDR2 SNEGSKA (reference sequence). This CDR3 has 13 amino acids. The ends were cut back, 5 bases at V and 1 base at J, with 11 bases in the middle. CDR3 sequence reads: CSAARPGNTEAFF. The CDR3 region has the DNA TGCAGTGCTGCGCGTCCGGGGAACACTGAAGCTTTCTTT.

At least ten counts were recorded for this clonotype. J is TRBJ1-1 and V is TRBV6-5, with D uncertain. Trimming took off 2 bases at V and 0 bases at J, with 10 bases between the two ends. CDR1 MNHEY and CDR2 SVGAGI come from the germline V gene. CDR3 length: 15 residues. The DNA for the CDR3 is TGTGCCAGCAGTTACCTCCGGACCCTGAACACTGAAGCTTTCTTT. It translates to CASSYLRTLNTEAFF.

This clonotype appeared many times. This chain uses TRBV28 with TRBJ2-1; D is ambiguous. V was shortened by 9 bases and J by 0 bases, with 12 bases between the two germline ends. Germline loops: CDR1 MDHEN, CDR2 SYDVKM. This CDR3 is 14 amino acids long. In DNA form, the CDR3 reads TGTGCCAGTGGAACCCTTAGCTCCTACAATGAGCAGTTCTTC. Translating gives CASGTLSSYNEQFF.

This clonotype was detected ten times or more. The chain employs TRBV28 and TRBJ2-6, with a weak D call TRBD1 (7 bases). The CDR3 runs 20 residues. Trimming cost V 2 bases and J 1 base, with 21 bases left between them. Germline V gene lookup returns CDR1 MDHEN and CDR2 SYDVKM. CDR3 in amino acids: CASSLGNEETGTSGANVLTF. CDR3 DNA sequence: TGTGCCAGCAGTTTAGGGAATGAGGAGACAGGGACTTCTGGGGCCAACGTCCTGACTTTC.

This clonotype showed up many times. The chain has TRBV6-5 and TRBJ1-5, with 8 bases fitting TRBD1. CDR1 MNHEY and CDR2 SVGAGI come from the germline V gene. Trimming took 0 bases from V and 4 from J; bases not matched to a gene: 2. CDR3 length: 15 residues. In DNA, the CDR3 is TGTGCCAGCAGTTACTCGGGACAGGTAAATCAGCCCCAGCATTTT. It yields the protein CASSYSGQVNQPQHF.

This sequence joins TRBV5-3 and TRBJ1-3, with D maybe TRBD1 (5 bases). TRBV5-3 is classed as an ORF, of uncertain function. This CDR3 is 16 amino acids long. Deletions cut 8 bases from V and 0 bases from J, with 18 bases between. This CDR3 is CASSTGGVGSGNTIYF. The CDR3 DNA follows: TGTGCCAGCAGTACGGGGGGAGTTGGCTCTGGAAACACCATATATTTT.

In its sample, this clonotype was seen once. The CDR3 DNA reads as TGTGCCAGCAGCCTCCGGGACCCCCCTTACGAGCAGTACGTC. Its translation: CASSLRDPPYEQYV. The chain is built from TRBV3-1 and TRBJ2-7; either TRBD1 or TRBD2 may fit D (5 bases each). Between the trimmed V and J ends, which lost 4 bases and 4 bases, there was a span of 14 bases. The CDR3 totals 14 residues. Germline V lookup: CDR1 LGHDT, CDR2 YNNKEL (reference sequence).